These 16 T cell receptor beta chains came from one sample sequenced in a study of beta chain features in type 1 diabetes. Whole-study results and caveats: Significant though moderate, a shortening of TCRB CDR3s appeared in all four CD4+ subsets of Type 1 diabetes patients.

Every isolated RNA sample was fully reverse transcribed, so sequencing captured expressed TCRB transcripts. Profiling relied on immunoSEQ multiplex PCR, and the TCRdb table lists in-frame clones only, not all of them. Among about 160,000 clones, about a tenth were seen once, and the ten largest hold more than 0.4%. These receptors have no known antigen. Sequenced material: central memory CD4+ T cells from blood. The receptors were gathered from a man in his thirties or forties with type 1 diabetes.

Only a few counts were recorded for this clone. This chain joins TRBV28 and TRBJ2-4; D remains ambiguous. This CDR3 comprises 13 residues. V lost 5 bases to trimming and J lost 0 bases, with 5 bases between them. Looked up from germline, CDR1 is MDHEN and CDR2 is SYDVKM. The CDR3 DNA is TGTGCCAGCAGTCCCATAGCCAAAAACATTCAGTACTTC. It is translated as CASSPIAKNIQYF.

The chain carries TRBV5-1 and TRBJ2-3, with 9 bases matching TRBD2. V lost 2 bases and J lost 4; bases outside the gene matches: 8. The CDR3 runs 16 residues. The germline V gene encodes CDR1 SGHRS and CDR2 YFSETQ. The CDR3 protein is CASSLGSGGRADTQYF. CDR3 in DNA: TGCGCCAGCAGCTTAGGTTCCGGCGGGAGGGCAGATACGCAGTATTTT.

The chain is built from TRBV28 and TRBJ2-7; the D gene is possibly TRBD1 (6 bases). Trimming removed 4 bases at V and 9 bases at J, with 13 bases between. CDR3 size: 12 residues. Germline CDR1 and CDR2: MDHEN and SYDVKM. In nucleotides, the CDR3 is TGTGCCAGCAGTTCATGGACAGCGCGGCAGTACTTC. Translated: CASSSWTARQYF.

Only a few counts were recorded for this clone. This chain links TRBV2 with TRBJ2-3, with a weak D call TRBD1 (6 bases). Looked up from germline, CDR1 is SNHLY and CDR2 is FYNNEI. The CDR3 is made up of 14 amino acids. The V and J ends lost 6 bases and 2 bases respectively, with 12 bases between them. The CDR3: CASSLGQFTDTQYF. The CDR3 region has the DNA TGTGCCAGCAGCCTCGGACAGTTCACAGATACGCAGTATTTT.

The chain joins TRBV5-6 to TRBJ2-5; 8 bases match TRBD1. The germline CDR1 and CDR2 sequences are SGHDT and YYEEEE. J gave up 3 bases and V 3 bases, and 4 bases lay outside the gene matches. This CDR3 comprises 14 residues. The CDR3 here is CASSYGQGEETQYF. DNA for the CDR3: TGTGCCAGCAGCTACGGACAGGGCGAAGAGACCCAGTACTTC.

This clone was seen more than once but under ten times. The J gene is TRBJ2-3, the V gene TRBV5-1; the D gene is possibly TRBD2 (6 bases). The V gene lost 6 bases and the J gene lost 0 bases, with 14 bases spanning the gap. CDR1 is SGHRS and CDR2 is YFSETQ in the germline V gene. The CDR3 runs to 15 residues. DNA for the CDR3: TGCGCCAGCACCCCGGGGGATCCTAGCACAGATACGCAGTATTTT. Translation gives CASTPGDPSTDTQYF.

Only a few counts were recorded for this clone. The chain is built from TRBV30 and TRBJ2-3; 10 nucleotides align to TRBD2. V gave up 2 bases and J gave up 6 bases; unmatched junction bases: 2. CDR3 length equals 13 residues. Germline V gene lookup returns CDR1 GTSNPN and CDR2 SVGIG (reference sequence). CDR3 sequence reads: CAWSHSGRDTQYF. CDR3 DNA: TGTGCCTGGAGTCATAGCGGGAGGGATACGCAGTATTTT.

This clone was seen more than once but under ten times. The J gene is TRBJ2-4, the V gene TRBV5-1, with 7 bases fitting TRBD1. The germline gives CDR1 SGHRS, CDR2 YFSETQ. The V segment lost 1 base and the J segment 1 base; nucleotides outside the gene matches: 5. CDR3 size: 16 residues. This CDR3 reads CASSLITGAAKNIQYF. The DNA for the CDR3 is TGCGCCAGCAGCTTGATAACAGGGGCGGCCAAAAACATTCAGTACTTC.

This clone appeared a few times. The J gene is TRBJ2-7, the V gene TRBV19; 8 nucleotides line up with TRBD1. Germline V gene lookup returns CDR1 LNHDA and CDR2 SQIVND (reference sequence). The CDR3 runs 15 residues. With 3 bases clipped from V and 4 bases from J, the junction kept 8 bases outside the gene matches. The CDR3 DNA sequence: TGTGCCAGTAGTATCCGGCAGGGGGCCCTTTACGAGCAGTACTTC. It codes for CASSIRQGALYEQYF.

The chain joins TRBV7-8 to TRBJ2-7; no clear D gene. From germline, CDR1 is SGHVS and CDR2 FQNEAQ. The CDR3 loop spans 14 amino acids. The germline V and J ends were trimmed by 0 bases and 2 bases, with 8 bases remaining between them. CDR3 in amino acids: CASSLADTAYEQYF. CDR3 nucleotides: TGTGCCAGCAGCTTAGCCGATACAGCCTACGAGCAGTACTTC.

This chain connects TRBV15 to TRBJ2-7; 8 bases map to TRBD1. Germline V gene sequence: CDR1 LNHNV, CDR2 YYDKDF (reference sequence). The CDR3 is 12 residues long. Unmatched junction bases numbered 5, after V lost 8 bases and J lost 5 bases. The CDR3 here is CATSEQGDEQYF. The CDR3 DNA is TGTGCCACCTCAGAACAGGGGGACGAGCAGTACTTC.

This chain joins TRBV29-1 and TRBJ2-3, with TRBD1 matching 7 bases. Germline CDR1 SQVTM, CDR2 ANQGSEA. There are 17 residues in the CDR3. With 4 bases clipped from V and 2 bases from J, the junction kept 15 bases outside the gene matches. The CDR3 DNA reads TGCAGCGTTGTTTCCGACACCCCAGGGGGTTTCACAGATACGCAGTATTTT. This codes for CSVVSDTPGGFTDTQYF.

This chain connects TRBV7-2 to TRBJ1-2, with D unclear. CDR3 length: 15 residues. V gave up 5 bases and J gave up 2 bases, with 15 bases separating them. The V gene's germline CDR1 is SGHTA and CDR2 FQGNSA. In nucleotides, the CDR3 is TGTGCCAGCAGCCTCATGCAGGAGGTGAACTATGGCTACACCTTC. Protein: CASSLMQEVNYGYTF.

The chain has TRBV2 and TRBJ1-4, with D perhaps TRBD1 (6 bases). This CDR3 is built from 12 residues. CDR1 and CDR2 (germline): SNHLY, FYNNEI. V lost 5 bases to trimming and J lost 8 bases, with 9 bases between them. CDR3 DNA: TGTGCCAGCAGTAGACAGGTAGAAAAACTGTTTTTT. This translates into CASSRQVEKLFF.

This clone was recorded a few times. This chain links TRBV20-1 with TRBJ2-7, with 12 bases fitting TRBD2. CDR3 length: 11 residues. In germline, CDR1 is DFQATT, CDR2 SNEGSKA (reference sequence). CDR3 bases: TGCAGTGCTAGACTAGCGGGAGGGCAAAAAGTC. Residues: CSARLAGGQKV.

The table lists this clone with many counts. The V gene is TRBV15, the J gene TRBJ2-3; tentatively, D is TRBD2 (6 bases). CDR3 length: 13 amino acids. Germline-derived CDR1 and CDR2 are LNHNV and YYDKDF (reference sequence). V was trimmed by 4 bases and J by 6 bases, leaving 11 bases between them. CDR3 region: CATSKGDSDTQYF. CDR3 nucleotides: TGTGCCACCAGCAAAGGGGACTCGGATACGCAGTATTTT.